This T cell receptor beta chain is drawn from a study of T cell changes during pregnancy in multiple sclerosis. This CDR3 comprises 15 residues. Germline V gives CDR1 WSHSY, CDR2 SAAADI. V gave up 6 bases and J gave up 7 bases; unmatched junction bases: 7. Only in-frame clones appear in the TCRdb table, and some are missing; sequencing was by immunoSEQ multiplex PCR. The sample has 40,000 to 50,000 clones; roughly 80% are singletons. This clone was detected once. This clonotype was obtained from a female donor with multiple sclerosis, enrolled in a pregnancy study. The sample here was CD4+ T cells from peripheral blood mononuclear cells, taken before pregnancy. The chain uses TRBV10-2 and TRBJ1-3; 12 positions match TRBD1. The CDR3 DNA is TGCGCCAGCAGGGAGGGGACAGGGGGCGTGAACACCATATATTTT. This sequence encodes CASREGTGGVNTIYF.